These 22 T cell receptor beta chains were all obtained from the same sample, sequenced in a study of metastatic and nonmetastatic thyroid tumors. TCRdb re-processed the PCR reads through MiXCR. The table lists 30,000 to 35,000 clones, around 23% of them singletons, with over 2.5% in the top ten. The entire patient cohort was treatment-naive prior to thyroid surgery. The sample was tumor tissue. Receptor source: a male donor with papillary thyroid cancer or a benign thyroid nodule (not recorded which). Some clones in this sample may be carry-over from other donors' samples.

For this clone: Germline and junction disagree at one end, which may indicate a read error. V is TRBV20-1 and J is TRBJ2-1, with TRBD1 identical over 7 bases. Germline V gives CDR1 DFQATT, CDR2 SNEGSKA (reference sequence). The CDR3 runs 15 residues. DNA of the CDR3: TGCAGTGCTAGACACTCAGGGGGTGGTGGCACAGGGCAGTCCTTC. Amino acids: CSARHSGGGGTGQSF.

By its share, this clone is medium-sized (0.01 to 0.1%). The chain uses TRBV28 and TRBJ2-1; 8 bases are shared with TRBD2. This CDR3 spans 16 amino acids. The J segment lost 0 bases and the V segment lost 4 bases, leaving 5 bases of the junction unmatched. Germline V lookup: CDR1 MDHEN, CDR2 SYDVKM. For the CDR3, the DNA is TGTGCCAGCAGTTCAATCAGCGGGAGCTCCTACAATGAGCAGTTCTTC. Translating it yields CASSSISGSSYNEQFF.

The table lists this clone with many counts. The rearrangement joins TRBV7-2 to TRBJ2-1; tentatively, D is TRBD2 (5 bases). This CDR3 spans 14 amino acids. V lost 2 bases, J lost 9 bases, and 14 bases lay in between. From germline, CDR1 is SGHTA and CDR2 FQGNSA. The CDR3 DNA follows: TGTGCCAGCAGCTTAAACACCGGGGAAACTGAGCAGTTCTTC. Translation gives CASSLNTGETEQFF.

This clone was found many times. The chain carries TRBV13 and TRBJ2-7; the D gene is possibly TRBD2 (6 bases). Trimming pared 0 bases from V and 4 bases from J, leaving 19 bases between. Germline V lookup: CDR1 PRHDT, CDR2 FYEKMQ (reference sequence). CDR3 length: 17 amino acids. The CDR3: CASSLGRSGFRSYEQYF. CDR3 DNA: TGTGCCAGCAGCTTAGGTCGCAGCGGGTTCAGATCATACGAGCAGTACTTC. The full variable domain, in which reference TRBV13 and TRBJ2-7 provide the parts outside the CDR3, is AAGVIQSPRHLIKEKRETATLKCYPIPRHDTVYWYQQGPGQDPQFLISFYEKMQSDKGSIPDRFSAQQFSDYHSELNMSSLELGDSALYFCASSLGRSGFRSYEQYFGPGTRLTVT.

This clone showed up many times. This chain uses TRBV5-1 with TRBJ2-7; 10 bases align to TRBD2. CDR3 size: 16 residues. CDR1 and CDR2 from the germline V gene are SGHRS and YFSETQ. V was clipped by 4 bases and J by 1 base; unmatched bases: 8. CDR3 protein: CASSLGTSEQSYEQYF. CDR3 in DNA: TGCGCCAGCAGCCTAGGGACTAGCGAGCAGTCCTACGAGCAGTACTTC.

This clone was seen ten or more times. The CDR3 region is CASSPPDTQETQYF. CDR3 DNA: TGTGCCAGCTCACCACCAGACACCCAAGAGACCCAGTACTTC. The rearrangement uses TRBV18 and TRBJ2-5; D uncertain. V lost 0 bases and J 1 base, leaving 6 bases between the germline ends. The CDR3 covers 14 residues. Germline loops: CDR1 KGHSH, CDR2 LQKENI. The complete variable domain, with remaining parts taken from reference TRBV18 and TRBJ2-5, reads NAGVMQNPRHLVRRRGQEARLRCSPMKGHSHVYWYRQLPEEGLKFMVYLQKENIIDESGMPKERFSAEFPKEGPSILRIQQVVRGDSAAYFCASSPPDTQETQYFGPGTRLLVL.

The sample holds many counts of this clone. The V gene is TRBV29-1, the J gene TRBJ2-3, with D perhaps matching TRBD2 (5 bases). Germline V gene data show CDR1 as SQVTM and CDR2 as ANQGSEA. V was trimmed by 5 bases and J by 7 bases, leaving 16 bases between them. This CDR3 spans 13 amino acids. The CDR3 region is CSVSLTSGHTQYF. Written as DNA, the CDR3 is TGCAGCGTTTCACTGACCAGCGGTCATACGCAGTATTTT.

In its sample, this clone was seen many times. This chain joins TRBV20-1 and TRBJ2-7; D possibly uses TRBD1 or TRBD2 (5 bases each). V dropped 1 base and J dropped 6 bases, with 16 bases sitting between them. This CDR3 spans 14 amino acids. Germline V CDR1 and CDR2: DFQATT, SNEGSKA (reference sequence). The CDR3 coding sequence is TGCAGTGCTAGAGGGGTGGGGGTGGTTCTCGAGCAGTACTTC. It specifies CSARGVGVVLEQYF.

V gene TRBV28 combines with J gene TRBJ1-6, with D possibly TRBD1 on 6 matching bases. CDR1 and CDR2 from the germline V gene are MDHEN and SYDVKM. The CDR3 contains 15 residues. V lost 5 bases and J lost 10, with 18 bases in between. CDR3 DNA: TGTGCCAGCAGTCGAGAGACAGGCGGATACTCACCCCTCCACTTT. Translating gives CASSRETGGYSPLHF.

This clone has at least ten counts. This chain links TRBV7-6 with TRBJ2-3, with 10 bases fitting TRBD1. Germline assignment: CDR1 SGHVS and CDR2 FNYEAQ. The ends lost 5 bases at V and 2 bases at J; junction bases unmatched: 1. This CDR3 has 14 amino acids. The CDR3 loop reads CASSRQGATDTQYF. CDR3 nucleotides: TGTGCCAGCAGCCGACAGGGGGCCACAGATACGCAGTATTTT.

The V gene is TRBV6-1, the J gene TRBJ1-1, with D perhaps matching TRBD1 (5 bases). Germline assignment: CDR1 MNHNS and CDR2 SASEGT. Trimming stripped 2 bases from V and 6 bases from J, with 16 bases between. The CDR3 spans 15 residues. CDR3 coding DNA: TGTGCCAGCAGTGAACAGGGTGTCAGGATGGCTGAAGCTTTCTTT. This encodes CASSEQGVRMAEAFF.

The J gene is TRBJ2-1, the V gene TRBV5-1; 8 nucleotides align to TRBD2. V shed 4 bases and J 10 bases; nucleotides not matched to a gene: 16. The CDR3 is 16 amino acids. Germline assignment: CDR1 SGHRS and CDR2 YFSETQ. The CDR3 nucleotides read TGCGCCAGCAGCCCCGGCACCGGGACTAGATTAGGGGAGCAGTTCTTC. Its translation is CASSPGTGTRLGEQFF.

The V and J genes are TRBV20-1 and TRBJ2-3, with TRBD2 matching over 10 bases. This CDR3 region has 17 residues. After removal of 0 bases from V and 1 base from J, the junction contained 7 bases not matched to a gene. From germline, CDR1 is DFQATT and CDR2 SNEGSKA (reference sequence). The DNA of the CDR3 is TGCAGTGCTAGAGACCTCAGACTAGCGGGCCGCACAGATACGCAGTATTTT. It codes for CSARDLRLAGRTDTQYF.

The chain joins TRBV12-3 or TRBV12-4 to TRBJ1-5, with 7 nucleotides matching TRBD1. Trimming took 1 base from V and 7 from J; bases not matched to a gene: 7. The CDR3 consists of 15 residues. CDR3 loop: CASSLVTGAGQPQHF. The CDR3 nucleotides are TGTGCCAGCAGTTTAGTCACAGGGGCGGGACAGCCCCAGCATTTT.

There are a few counts of this clone. A much larger clonotype is one base distant, so this may be a read error. CDR3 nucleotides: TGTGCCCGGAGTGGGGGACAGGGCGAAGCACTGTTTTTT. This sequence encodes CARSGGQGEALFF. The rearrangement joins TRBV30 to TRBJ1-4; TRBD1 matches at 9 bases. CDR1 is GTSNPN and CDR2 is SVGIG in the germline V gene (reference sequence). CDR3 size: 13 residues.

This chain links TRBV6-2 or TRBV6-3 with TRBJ2-3, with TRBD2 matching 7 bases. The CDR3 runs to 11 residues. J gave up 11 bases and V 7 bases, and 6 bases lay outside the gene matches. Germline CDR1 and CDR2: MNHEY and SVGEGT. This CDR3 is CASMLAGEQYF. CDR3 nucleotide sequence: TGTGCCAGCATGTTGGCGGGAGAGCAGTATTTT.

This sequence joins TRBV30 and TRBJ2-3, with D perhaps assigned TRBD1 or TRBD2 (5 bases each). This CDR3 region has 13 residues. Germline V gene lookup returns CDR1 GTSNPN and CDR2 SVGIG (reference sequence). CDR3 sequence (DNA): TGTGCGGCCTCGGGGCCCGGCTCAGATACGCAGTATTTT. This codes for CAASGPGSDTQYF.

V and J are TRBV11-3 and TRBJ1-1; D is unclear. The CDR3 contains 15 residues. V dropped 5 bases and J dropped 1 base, with 14 bases sitting between them. The germline gives CDR1 SGHNT, CDR2 YENEEA. The CDR3 is CASSLLVDKNTEAFF. CDR3 in DNA: TGTGCCAGCAGCCTCCTCGTAGACAAGAACACTGAAGCTTTCTTT.

J is TRBJ2-7 and V is TRBV27; 7 nucleotides match TRBD1. The junction had 5 bases not matched to a gene; V was cut back by 4 bases and J by 2 bases. This CDR3 contains 14 residues. Germline V CDR1 and CDR2: MNHEY, SMNVEV (reference sequence). The chain's CDR3 is CASSSGTDAYEQYF. CDR3 sequence (DNA): TGTGCCAGCAGTTCCGGGACAGACGCCTACGAGCAGTACTTC.

This clone was seen ten or more times. The chain is built from TRBV7-2 and TRBJ2-2; D is undetermined. Germline V gene lookup returns CDR1 SGHTA and CDR2 FQGNSA. With 4 bases removed from V and 3 bases from J, the gap between germline ends came to 21 bases. The CDR3 runs 18 residues. The chain's CDR3 is CASSSGSQLSSYTGELFF. The DNA of the CDR3 is TGTGCCAGCAGCTCTGGGTCCCAGTTAAGTTCCTACACCGGGGAGCTGTTTTTT.

This clone was detected ten times or more. The chain uses TRBV20-1 and TRBJ2-3, with 8 bases lining up with TRBD2. The CDR3 is made up of 14 amino acids. Germline values: CDR1 DFQATT, CDR2 SNEGSKA (reference sequence). Trimming at V came to 2 bases and at J to 6 bases, leaving 7 bases not matched to a gene. The CDR3 coding sequence is TGCAGTGCTAGAATAGCGGGGACTATGGATACGCAGTATTTT. It is translated as CSARIAGTMDTQYF.

A single count supports this clone. The chain carries TRBV20-1 and TRBJ2-1; perhaps TRBD2 as D (6 bases). The germline V gene has CDR1 DFQATT and CDR2 SNEGSKA (reference sequence). V shed 6 bases and J shed 4 bases, with 19 bases lying between them. This CDR3 contains 15 residues. The CDR3 coding sequence is TGCAGTGCCCTATCTCCCGGGCGGGGATACAATGAGCAGTTCTTC. It specifies CSALSPGRGYNEQFF.